This T cell receptor beta chain was profiled in a study of shared clonotypes between healthy human individuals. In regard to this clone: Other DNA sequences within the sample encode an identical CDR3.

V lost 4 bases and J lost 5, with 5 bases in between. From germline, CDR1 is MDHEN and CDR2 SYDVKM. The CDR3 contains 11 residues. Sequencing used immunoSEQ multiplex PCR; TCRdb keeps in-frame clones, though not all of them. The table shows about 1.1 million clones, with approximately 80% occurring only once. The origin of this receptor is a man aged 18 to 30 in good health. Some clones in this sample may be carry-over from other donors' samples. What was sequenced was memory CD4+ T cells from PBMCs. Subset described: CD45RA-negative fraction. The chain has TRBV28 and TRBJ1-2; D not certain. The CDR3 DNA sequence: TGTGCCAGCAGTTCCCGATATGGCTACACCTTC. Translation gives CASSSRYGYTF.